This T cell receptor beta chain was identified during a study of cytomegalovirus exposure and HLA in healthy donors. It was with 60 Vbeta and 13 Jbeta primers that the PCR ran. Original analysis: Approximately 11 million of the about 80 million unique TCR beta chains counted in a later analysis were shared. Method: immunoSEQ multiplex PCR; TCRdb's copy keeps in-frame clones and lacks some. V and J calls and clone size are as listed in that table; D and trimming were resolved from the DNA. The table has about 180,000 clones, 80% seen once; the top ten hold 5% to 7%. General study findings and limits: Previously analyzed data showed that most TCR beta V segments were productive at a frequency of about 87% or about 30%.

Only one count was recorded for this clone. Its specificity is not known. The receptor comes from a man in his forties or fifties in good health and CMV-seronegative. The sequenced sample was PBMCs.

CDR3 protein: CASGLGGRGNNQPQHF. As DNA, the CDR3 is TGTGCTAGTGGTTTGGGGGGAAGGGGAAACAATCAGCCCCAGCATTTT. The rearrangement joins TRBV12-5 to TRBJ1-5; tentatively, D is TRBD1 (5 bases). This CDR3 is built from 16 residues. The V end lost 1 base, the J end lost 3 bases, and 13 bases lay between the germline ends. In germline, CDR1 is LGHNT, CDR2 FRNRAP.